The source of this TCR beta chain is a study of T cell repertoires in cytomegalovirus infection. Study overall: Indications came from public TCR beta signatures; they pointed to CMV infection and to a matching HLA type.

MiXCR was run by TCRdb on the reads, yielding one entry per CDR3 protein. The sample lists approximately 550,000 distinct CDR3 sequences, 16% seen once, with roughly a quarter in the top ten. As to this clonotype: Its cognate antigen is unknown.

The study's findings and limits: What dominated the ex vivo response were HLA-C-restricted CMV-specific TCR beta clonotypes. CMV carriers having the relevant HLA were flagged by cumulative public TCR beta family frequency.

The specimen sequenced was CD8+ T cells from PBMCs. The clonotype originates from a human donor in good health (CMV status not recorded). Some clones in this sample may be carry-over from other donors' samples.

CDR3 DNA: TGTGCCAGCAGACCGACGGGGGGACACTACGAGCAGTACTTC. Amino acids: CASRPTGGHYEQYF. The chain couples TRBV28 to TRBJ2-7; a possible D gene is TRBD2 (7 bases). V was shortened by 6 bases and J by 3 bases, with 15 bases between the two germline ends. The CDR3 extends over 14 amino acids. Germline V CDR1 and CDR2: MDHEN, SYDVKM.